The next 27 T cell receptor beta chains were all read from a single sample in a study of T cells in Graves' hyperthyroidism and ophthalmopathy. The source material, RNA transcripts, was used to amplify TCR beta CDR3 regions. RT-PCR in the first round (using the HTBI primer set) targeted the TCR CDR3. A single record per CDR3 protein comes from TCRdb applying MiXCR to the multiplex PCR reads. The repertoire has 300,000 to 450,000 distinct CDR3 sequences, 15% of them found once; the top ten carry approximately 32%. The sample consisted of blood. The receptors stem from a woman in her twenties or thirties with Graves' hyperthyroidism.

The rearrangement links TRBV3-1 to TRBJ2-7; 7 nucleotides match TRBD2. Germline CDR1 LGHDT, CDR2 YNNKEL (reference sequence). This CDR3 is built from 17 residues. Unmatched junction bases numbered 12, after V lost 2 bases and J lost 2 bases. In DNA, the CDR3 is TGTGCCAGCAGCCAATCGTCTAGCGGTGGAAAGGCCTACGAGCAGTACTTC. It codes for CASSQSSSGGKAYEQYF.

Only a few counts were recorded for this clonotype. The chain combines TRBV30 with TRBJ2-7; the match to TRBD1 covers 7 bases. The V segment lost 4 bases and the J segment 2 bases; nucleotides outside the gene matches: 11. CDR1 and CDR2 (germline): GTSNPN, SVGIG (reference sequence). CDR3 size: 15 residues. CDR3: CAWNPWTGPTYEQYF. As DNA, the CDR3 is TGTGCCTGGAACCCCTGGACAGGACCTACCTACGAGCAGTACTTC.

There are many counts of this clonotype. The rearrangement joins TRBV7-8 to TRBJ2-3, with TRBD2 matching over 8 bases. CDR1 SGHVS and CDR2 FQNEAQ come from the germline V gene. The V and J ends lost 3 bases and 5 bases, in that order; junction bases with no gene match: 10. The CDR3 sequence is 16 residues long. DNA for the CDR3: TGTGCCAGCAGCTTGTCCACAGCGGGAGCGGTAGATACGCAGTATTTT. It specifies CASSLSTAGAVDTQYF.

The table lists this clonotype with many counts. The rearrangement links TRBV2 to TRBJ2-7; no clear D. Germline lookup yields CDR1 SNHLY and CDR2 FYNNEI. The CDR3 length is 14 residues. V was clipped by 6 bases and J by 1 base, with 13 bases between them. CDR3 nucleotides: TGTGCCAGCAGGGTTTCAGACATTTCCTACGAGCAGTACTTC. It yields the protein CASRVSDISYEQYF. The entire variable domain, with the rest obtained from reference TRBV2 and TRBJ2-7, is as follows: EPEVTQTPSHQVTQMGQEVILRCVPISNHLYFYWYRQILGQKVEFLVSFYNNEISEKSEIFDDQFSVERPDGSNFTLKIRSTKLEDSAMYFCASRVSDISYEQYFGPGTRLTVT.

This clonotype was detected many times. The chain joins TRBV3-1 to TRBJ2-1, with D hard to call. With 0 bases removed from V and 4 bases from J, the gap between germline ends came to 4 bases. CDR1 is LGHDT and CDR2 is YNNKEL in the germline V gene (reference sequence). The CDR3 has 13 amino acids. The CDR3 loop is CASSQDLYNEQFF. The DNA of the CDR3 is TGTGCCAGCAGCCAAGATCTTTACAATGAGCAGTTCTTC.

V gene TRBV9 combines with J gene TRBJ2-3; 12 bases line up with TRBD2. V dropped 4 bases and J dropped 4; count of bases not matched to a gene: 7. The CDR3 is made up of 16 amino acids. The germline V gene has CDR1 SGDLS and CDR2 YYNGEE. The CDR3 DNA follows: TGTGCCAGCAGCCCAAGGACTAGCGGGATCTCAGATACGCAGTATTTT. Its protein is CASSPRTSGISDTQYF. Using reference TRBV9 and TRBJ2-3 for the parts outside the CDR3, the full variable domain is DSGVTQTPKHLITATGQRVTLRCSPRSGDLSVYWYQQSLDQGLQFLIQYYNGEERAKGNILERFSAQQFPDLHSELNLSSLELGDSALYFCASSPRTSGISDTQYFGPGTRLTVL.

This chain links TRBV28 with TRBJ1-3; 10 bases align to TRBD1. Losses at the gene ends were 6 bases for V and 2 bases for J; bases not matched to a gene: 4. Germline-derived CDR1 and CDR2 are MDHEN and SYDVKM. CDR3 length equals 15 residues. The DNA of the CDR3 is TGTGCCAGCAGACCCGGGACAGGGGCTGGAAACACCATATATTTT. It translates to CASRPGTGAGNTIYF.

The chain joins TRBV27 to TRBJ2-7; 8 bases align to TRBD2. The V gene's germline CDR1 is MNHEY and CDR2 SMNVEV (reference sequence). This CDR3 region has 17 residues. V was pared by 5 bases and J by 1 base, with 13 bases of the junction left unmatched. CDR3 in amino acids: CASSPPPERESSYEQYF. CDR3 coding DNA: TGTGCCAGCAGTCCCCCTCCCGAGCGGGAGTCTTCCTACGAGCAGTACTTC.

This clonotype was counted ten times or more. CDR3 nucleotide sequence: TGCAGTGCTACAGGGGGCTCCTACAATGAGCAGTTCTTC. This encodes CSATGGSYNEQFF. This sequence joins TRBV20-1 and TRBJ2-1, with 7 bases fitting TRBD1. V shed 4 bases, J shed 0 bases, and the junction held 0 bases outside the gene matches. CDR1 is DFQATT and CDR2 is SNEGSKA in the germline V gene (reference sequence). The CDR3 spans 13 residues.

The V gene is TRBV5-1, the J gene TRBJ2-1; TRBD2 aligns across 7 bases. The trim removed 2 bases at V and 6 bases at J, leaving 5 bases unmatched. The CDR3 length is 14 residues. Germline CDR1 and CDR2: SGHRS and YFSETQ. The CDR3 region is CASSFTLAGNEQFF. The CDR3 DNA sequence: TGCGCCAGCAGCTTCACATTAGCGGGCAATGAGCAGTTCTTC.

Many counts were recorded for this clonotype. Here the CDR3 reads CASSPTDSSNYGYTF. The CDR3 bases are TGTGCCAGCTCACCAACGGACAGTTCTAACTATGGCTACACCTTC. The genes are TRBV18 and TRBJ1-2; weak D call: TRBD1 (6 bases). The germline gives CDR1 KGHSH, CDR2 LQKENI. This CDR3 contains 15 residues. The V gene lost 2 bases and the J gene lost 0 bases, with 10 bases spanning the gap.

There are many counts of this clonotype. The rearrangement uses TRBV7-8 and TRBJ2-5; D might be TRBD1 (5 bases). Germline V gene lookup returns CDR1 SGHVS and CDR2 FQNEAQ. The CDR3 is 15 amino acids. V was pared by 0 bases and J by 5 bases, with 13 bases between. The CDR3 nucleotides read TGTGCCAGCAGCTTAGCGCTCTACCAGGGCGAGACCCAGTACTTC. Translating it yields CASSLALYQGETQYF.

This clonotype was picked up many times. The rearrangement uses TRBV5-1 and TRBJ2-7, with a tentative D call TRBD1 (6 bases). There are 14 residues in the CDR3. Germline lookup yields CDR1 SGHRS and CDR2 YFSETQ. V dropped 4 bases and J dropped 2 bases, with 13 bases sitting between them. The DNA for the CDR3 is TGCGCCAGCAGCCGGGAAGGACAGACCTACGAGCAGTACTTC. Translation gives CASSREGQTYEQYF.

The chain is built from TRBV28 and TRBJ2-5; D is tentatively TRBD1 or TRBD2 (6 bases each). Trimming stripped 6 bases from V and 4 bases from J, with 21 bases between. The germline gives CDR1 MDHEN, CDR2 SYDVKM. CDR3 length: 16 residues. In DNA, the CDR3 is TGTGCCAGCAGCTCATATGCGGGGCAGGGGACAGAGACCCAGTACTTC. It is translated as CASSSYAGQGTETQYF.

This clonotype was recorded at least ten times. The CDR3 spells CASKKAGQASEAFF. DNA for the CDR3: TGCGCCAGCAAAAAAGCTGGACAGGCGAGTGAAGCTTTCTTT. The chain carries TRBV10-1 and TRBJ1-1, with 7 positions matching TRBD1. Trimming cost V 7 bases and J 7 bases; bases outside gene matches: 12. The germline gives CDR1 WNHNN, CDR2 SYGVQD (reference sequence). The CDR3 spans 14 residues.

This clonotype was picked up many times. This sequence joins TRBV11-1 and TRBJ1-2, with 7 bases that match TRBD1. V trimming: 5 bases; J trimming: 2 bases; junction bases outside the gene matches: 8. Germline V gene lookup returns CDR1 SGHAT and CDR2 FQDESV (reference sequence). There are 15 residues in the CDR3. Here the CDR3 DNA reads TGTGCCAGCAGCACCGGGACAGTATCAAACTATGGCTACACCTTC. This encodes CASSTGTVSNYGYTF.

The chain recombines TRBV6-4 with TRBJ2-2; 7 nucleotides match TRBD2. CDR3 length equals 15 residues. Germline assignment: CDR1 MRHNA and CDR2 SNTAGT. Germline trimming cut 0 bases from V and 4 bases from J; bases unmatched to any gene: 2. The CDR3 loop is CASSDSWEGTGELFF. CDR3 DNA sequence: TGTGCCAGCAGTGACTCTTGGGAGGGCACCGGGGAGCTGTTTTTT.

In its sample, this clonotype was seen many times. The chain links TRBV30 to TRBJ2-1; D not certain. V shed 0 bases and J shed 6 bases, with 6 bases lying between them. The CDR3 is made up of 12 amino acids. Germline assignment: CDR1 GTSNPN and CDR2 SVGIG (reference sequence). The CDR3 DNA reads TGTGCCTGGAGTGTACTGGGCAATGAGCAGTTCTTC. Its protein product is CAWSVLGNEQFF.

This clonotype appeared many times. The chain employs TRBV2 and TRBJ2-1; 10 nucleotides match TRBD2. In germline, CDR1 is SNHLY, CDR2 FYNNEI. The CDR3 runs 15 residues. The V gene end was trimmed by 1 base and the J gene end by 10 bases; junction bases not matched to a gene: 7. In nucleotides, the CDR3 is TGTGCCAGCAGTGAAGGACTAGCGGGTTATAGCGAGCAGTTCTTC. This codes for CASSEGLAGYSEQFF.

This clonotype was seen at least ten times. The rearrangement uses TRBV2 and TRBJ1-1; D is unclear. Germline CDR1 SNHLY, CDR2 FYNNEI. The CDR3 covers 13 residues. With 11 bases removed from V and 0 bases from J, the gap between germline ends came to 13 bases. The CDR3 DNA reads as TGTGCCGGCCGCCGTAATATGAACACTGAAGCTTTCTTT. Translated, it gives CAGRRNMNTEAFF.

This rearrangement joins TRBV7-2 to TRBJ2-7, with a weak D call TRBD1 (5 bases). Per germline, CDR1 SGHTA and CDR2 FQGNSA. Trimming removed 5 bases at V and 0 bases at J, with 20 bases between. The CDR3 length is 17 residues. The CDR3 region is CASSPARAGLSSYEQYF. CDR3 sequence (DNA): TGTGCCAGCAGCCCCGCTAGGGCAGGGCTGAGCTCCTACGAGCAGTACTTC.

This chain links TRBV2 with TRBJ1-6; 10 nucleotides match TRBD1. Germline assignment: CDR1 SNHLY and CDR2 FYNNEI. This CDR3 has 17 amino acids. The J segment lost 3 bases and the V segment lost 5 bases, leaving 7 bases of the junction unmatched. CDR3 in DNA: TGTGCCAGCAGTTTTTACGGGACAGGGGACTATAATTCACCCCTCCACTTT. Its protein product is CASSFYGTGDYNSPLHF. Variable domain in full (rest from reference TRBV2 and TRBJ1-6): EPEVTQTPSHQVTQMGQEVILRCVPISNHLYFYWYRQILGQKVEFLVSFYNNEISEKSEIFDDQFSVERPDGSNFTLKIRSTKLEDSAMYFCASSFYGTGDYNSPLHFGNGTRLTVT.

This rearrangement joins TRBV6-1 to TRBJ2-7; 10 nucleotides match TRBD1. After removal of 6 bases from V and 4 bases from J, the junction contained 9 bases not matched to a gene. This CDR3 has 15 residues. Germline V gene data show CDR1 as MNHNS and CDR2 as SASEGT. The CDR3 DNA reads TGTGCCAGCAGAATCCGCGGGGGACAGGGGTACGAGCAGTACTTC. Translated, it gives CASRIRGGQGYEQYF.

This clonotype was seen a few times. This rearrangement joins TRBV2 to TRBJ2-7; perhaps TRBD2 as D (5 bases). V dropped 7 bases and J dropped 2 bases, with 12 bases sitting between them. Germline-derived CDR1 and CDR2 are SNHLY and FYNNEI. The CDR3 contains 13 residues. DNA of the CDR3: TGTGCCAGCAACCGGGGTCCTACCTACGAGCAGTACTTC. As protein: CASNRGPTYEQYF.

Regarding this clonotype: This sequence may be a read error, since a much larger clone differs from it by one base. The rearrangement links TRBV10-3 to TRBJ1-4; D may be TRBD1 (5 bases). There are 13 residues in the CDR3. Germline V gives CDR1 ENHRY, CDR2 SYGVKD. V was pared by 6 bases and J by 3 bases, with 8 bases between. In DNA, the CDR3 is TGTGCCATCAGCCCGGGACCTAATGAAAAACTGTTTTTT. Its protein is CAISPGPNEKLFF.

This clonotype was seen ten or more times. V and J are TRBV5-1 and TRBJ2-7; D perhaps matches TRBD2 (6 bases). The CDR3 has 15 residues. The V gene's germline CDR1 is SGHRS and CDR2 YFSETQ. The V end was cut by 1 base, the J end by 2 bases, with 13 bases between. The CDR3 region has the DNA TGCGCCAGCAGCTTGAAAAACGGCGGGACCTACGAGCAGTACTTC. It specifies CASSLKNGGTYEQYF.

The chain joins TRBV7-3 to TRBJ1-5; no clear D gene. The V end was cut by 2 bases, the J end by 5 bases, with 7 bases between. Germline V CDR1 and CDR2: SGHTA, FQGTGA. The CDR3 contains 13 residues. The CDR3 loop reads CASSLDGHQPQHF. Here the CDR3 DNA reads TGTGCCAGCAGCTTAGACGGGCATCAGCCCCAGCATTTT. Full variable domain (missing parts from reference TRBV7-3 and TRBJ1-5): GAGVSQTPSNKVTEKGKYVELRCDPISGHTALYWYRQSLGQGPEFLIYFQGTGAADDSGLPNDRFFAVRPEGSVSTLKIQRTERGDSAVYLCASSLDGHQPQHFGDGTRLSIL.